Listed below are T cell receptor beta chains from one sample, sequenced in a study of cytotoxic CD8 clonotypes in ibrutinib-treated CLL. This table comes from immunoSEQ multiplex PCR, and its TCRdb copy is limited to in-frame clones, with some not included. The table lists some 130,000 clones, 75% to 95% of them singletons, with 11% in the top ten. The specimen comprised PBMCs, sampled after 12 months of ibrutinib treatment. These receptors were obtained from a human donor with chronic lymphocytic leukemia. Both conserved end residues are part of each CDR3. The D gene is left open where the match is weak. Clone size is given for some rows only: seen once, a few or many times, or a class if the clone is expanded.

j_gene,d_gene,abundance,v_gene,CDR3nt,CDR3aa
TRBJ1-1,.,.,TRBV11-2,TGTGCCAGCAGCTCCGGGGGGGGCCAGAGAGCTTTCTTT,CASSSGGGQRAFF
TRBJ2-6,TRBD1,.,TRBV29-1,TGCAGCGTTGATCCCGGGACAGGGATTTCTGGGGCCAACGTCCTGACTTTC,CSVDPGTGISGANVLTF
TRBJ2-1,TRBD2,.,TRBV19,TGTGCCAGTAGTAGGCCTAGCGGACTATACAATGAGCAGTTCTTC,CASSRPSGLYNEQFF
TRBJ2-5,.,.,TRBV20-1,TGCAGTGCTAGGAGAGAGACCCAGTACTTC,CSARRETQYF
TRBJ2-1,.,.,TRBV29-1,TGCAGCGCTTCCCCCCGGGACTCACCTCGTTGGAATGAGCAGTTCTTC,CSASPRDSPRWNEQFF
TRBJ1-2,.,.,TRBV28,TGTGCCAGCAGTTTCGGAATTTATGGCTACACCTTC,CASSFGIYGYTF
TRBJ2-2,TRBD2,few,TRBV6-4,TGTGCCAGCAGTGACGGCATCTCATTTGTACTAGCGGGAGCCAACACCGGGGAGCTGTTTTTT,CASSDGISFVLAGANTGELFF
TRBJ1-4,.,.,TRBV7-2,TGTGCCAGCACCAAGGGGGTCAGCATCAATGAAAAACTGTTTTTT,CASTKGVSINEKLFF
TRBJ1-4,TRBD1,.,TRBV5-1,TGCGCCAGCAGACAGGGGCAGTCATATGAAAAACTGTTTTTT,CASRQGQSYEKLFF
TRBJ2-7,TRBD1,.,TRBV7-9,TGTGCCAGCAGGTCCGGGACAGGGGAGGCCTACGAGCAGTACTTC,CASRSGTGEAYEQYF
TRBJ2-1,.,.,TRBV27,TGTGCCAGCAGTCTACAGGGTAGATCCTACAATGAGCAGTTCTTC,CASSLQGRSYNEQFF
TRBJ2-6,TRBD2,.,TRBV7-3,TGTGCCAGCAGCCCAGGACTAGCGGGAGGCGCAGGGGCCAACGTCCTGACTTTC,CASSPGLAGGAGANVLTF
TRBJ2-1,TRBD2,.,TRBV5-1,TGCGCCAGCAGCTTGACAGCGGGATCCAATGAGCAGTTCTTC,CASSLTAGSNEQFF
TRBJ2-7,.,.,TRBV4-1,TGCGCCAGCAGCCAAGAGATCCTTGGGTACGAGCAGTACTTC,CASSQEILGYEQYF
TRBJ2-7,.,.,TRBV14,TGTGCCAGCAGCCACCTGGCCCTTGCCGAGCAGTACTTC,CASSHLALAEQYF
TRBJ2-7,.,.,TRBV7-2,TGTGCCAGCAGCAACCTTGAATTCTCTTACTACGAGCAGTACTTC,CASSNLEFSYYEQYF
TRBJ1-1,.,.,TRBV15,TGTGCCACCAGCAGAGATTGGAGGGAAGGAGCTTTCTTT,CATSRDWREGAFF
TRBJ2-2,TRBD2,.,TRBV5-1,TGCGCCAGCAGCTCGGAAGGACTAGCGAACACCGGGGAGCTGTTTTTT,CASSSEGLANTGELFF